This TCR beta chain was sequenced during a study of CD8 T cells in Susac syndrome. An amount of RNA that ranged from roughly 0.5 to 1 ug was reverse transcribed with random hexamers. TCRdb reprocessed the immunoSEQ multiplex PCR reads with MiXCR, giving one entry per CDR3 protein. Here the sample spans roughly 100,000 distinct CDR3 sequences, roughly 96% being singletons. This clonotype has only one observation. The origin of this receptor is a human donor with Susac syndrome. The source material was CD8+ T cells from PBMCs.

CDR3 loop: CASSQEGAGYNQPQHF. The CDR3 DNA is TGTGCCAGCAGCCAAGAGGGCGCGGGTTACAATCAGCCCCAGCATTTT. The chain employs TRBV4-2 and TRBJ1-5; D gene ambiguous. V was pared by 0 bases and J by 3 bases, with 12 bases between. This CDR3 region has 16 residues. Germline V lookup: CDR1 LGHNA, CDR2 YNFKEQ.